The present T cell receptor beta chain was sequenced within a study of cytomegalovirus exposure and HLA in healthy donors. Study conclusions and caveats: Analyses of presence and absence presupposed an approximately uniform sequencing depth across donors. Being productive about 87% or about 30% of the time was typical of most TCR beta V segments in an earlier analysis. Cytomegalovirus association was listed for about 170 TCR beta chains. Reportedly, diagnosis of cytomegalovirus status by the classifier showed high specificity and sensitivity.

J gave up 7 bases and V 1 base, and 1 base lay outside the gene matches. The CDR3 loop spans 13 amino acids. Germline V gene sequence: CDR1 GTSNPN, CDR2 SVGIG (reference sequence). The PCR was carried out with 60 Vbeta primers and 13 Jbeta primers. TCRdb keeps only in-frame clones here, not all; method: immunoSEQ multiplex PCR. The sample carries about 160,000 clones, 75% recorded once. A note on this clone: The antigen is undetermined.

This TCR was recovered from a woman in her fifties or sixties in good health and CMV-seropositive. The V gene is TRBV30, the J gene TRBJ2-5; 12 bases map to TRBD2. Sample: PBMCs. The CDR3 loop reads CAWSGGLAGTQYF. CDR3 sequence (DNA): TGTGCCTGGAGTGGGGGACTAGCGGGGACCCAGTACTTC.